The source of this TCR beta chain is a study of blood T cell repertoires in COVID-19 (TCRdb year 2020). A note on the overall study: The collaborator samples originated in the United States, Italy and Spain and spanned the acute and convalescent phases of COVID-19. Where available, HLA class I and class II types were obtained from metadata supplied by the sample provider rather than from assay-based typing. The repertoires were released in a freely available public database meant as a resource for research on the immune response to SARS-CoV-2. The prospective study material was composed of cDNA or gDNA derived from T cells, B-cell-depleted T cells, or PBMCs. The sample metadata nearly always contained a de-identified subject ID, COVID-19 status, age in years and sex. Subjects who had been exposed to COVID-19, were actively infected with it, or had recovered from it provided the deeply sampled blood TCRbeta repertoires that made up the dataset. The samples were drawn from the first 160 participants of the ongoing ImmuneRACE study and from over a thousand subjects provided by 6 global collaborators.

General study outcomes and caveats: How much clinical and demographic metadata was included differed by source and by participant, and the metadata was provided uncurated.

Each collaborating institution followed its own protocols to collect whole blood in K2EDTA tubes. For TCRbeta analysis, collaborators shipped samples as frozen whole blood, isolated PBMCs, or DNA extracted from either of those sample types. In regard to this clone: The antigen it recognizes is unknown. Base qualities are not recorded, but no much larger clone differs from it by a single base.

TCRbeta CDR3 regions were amplified from genomic DNA by means of the immunoSEQ Assay, a bias-controlled multiplex PCR. On the study's bioinformatics: Within the assay, amplification of reference gene primers was used to estimate how many nucleated cells each sample contained. Sequence reads were collapsed and filtered to measure the absolute abundance of every unique TCRbeta CDR3 rearrangement. Productive Simpson clonality was computed per sample as the square root of Simpson's diversity index over productive rearrangements. TCRdb's version of the immuneACCESS table is confined to in-frame rearrangements and falls short of the full clone set. An unresolved V gene accounts for under half of the shortfall where checked; the remainder is of unknown origin. V and J calls plus clone size are reproduced from that table; the DNA served to infer D and trimming. Recorded for this sample are 390,000 or so clones; almost 90% of them occurred a single time. The ten largest clones add up to approximately 6.2% of the sample.

CDR1 MNHEY and CDR2 SMNVEV are derived from the germline V gene (reference sequence). The CDR3 goes from the cysteine to the phenylalanine over 17 residues. The DNA shown is the 51-base CDR3, in frame from base 1. Trimmed from V: 5 bases; trimmed from J: 1 base; junction bases lacking a gene match: 12. The sample taken for sequencing was peripheral blood. The chain is made from TRBV27 and TRBJ2-3; 7 junctional bases match TRBD2. The source is a man aged 18 to 30 with active or convalescent COVID-19. The CDR3 loop reads CASSRPLLGRGTDTQYF. The nucleotide sequence is given as TGTGCCAGCAGTCGCCCGTTACTAGGGAGGGGCACAGATACGCAGTATTTT.